This TCR beta chain was found in a study of technical replicates of blood from a few donors. This clone was recorded once. Looked up from germline, CDR1 is MDHEN and CDR2 is SYDVKM. The length of the CDR3 is 13 residues. The V end was cut by 6 bases, the J end by 4 bases, with 12 bases between. The repertoire was sequenced with immunoSEQ multiplex PCR; TCRdb's copy has only in-frame clones and lacks some. Among 65,000 to 85,000 clones listed, 90% to 95% were seen once. The chain carries TRBV28 and TRBJ1-2, with D uncertain. The receptor was isolated from a human donor in good health. The sequenced material came from T cells isolated from PBMCs. The DNA of the CDR3 is TGTGCCAGCAGCCAGCTCCGGGGCTATGGCTACACCTTC. Protein sequence: CASSQLRGYGYTF.